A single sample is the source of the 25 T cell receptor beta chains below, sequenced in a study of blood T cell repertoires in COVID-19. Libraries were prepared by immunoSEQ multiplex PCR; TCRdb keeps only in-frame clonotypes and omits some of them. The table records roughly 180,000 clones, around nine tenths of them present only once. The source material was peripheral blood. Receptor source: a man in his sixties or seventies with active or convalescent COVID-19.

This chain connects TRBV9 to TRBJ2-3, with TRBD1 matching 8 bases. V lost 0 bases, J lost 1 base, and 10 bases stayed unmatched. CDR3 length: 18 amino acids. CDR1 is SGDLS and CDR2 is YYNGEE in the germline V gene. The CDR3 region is CASSVATAQGVRTDTQYF. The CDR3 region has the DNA TGTGCCAGCAGCGTAGCAACTGCACAGGGGGTTCGCACAGATACGCAGTATTTT.

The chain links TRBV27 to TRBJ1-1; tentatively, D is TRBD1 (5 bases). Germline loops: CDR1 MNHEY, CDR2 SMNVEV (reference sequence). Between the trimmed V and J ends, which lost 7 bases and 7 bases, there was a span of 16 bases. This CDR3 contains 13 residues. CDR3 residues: CASNPLSGGEAFF. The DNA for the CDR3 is TGTGCCAGCAACCCTCTGTCCGGGGGTGAAGCTTTCTTT.

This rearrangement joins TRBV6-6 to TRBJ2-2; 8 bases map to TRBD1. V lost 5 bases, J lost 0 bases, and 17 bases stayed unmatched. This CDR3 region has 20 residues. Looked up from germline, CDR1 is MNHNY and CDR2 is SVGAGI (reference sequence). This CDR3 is CASSRVSGRGPTTNTGELFF. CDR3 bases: TGTGCCAGCAGTCGAGTGTCAGGCAGGGGGCCGACAACGAACACCGGGGAGCTGTTTTTT.

CDR3 DNA: TGCGCCAGCAGCTACATCGGCGGAGGCTCTCCCTACGAGCAGTACTTC. It codes for CASSYIGGGSPYEQYF. The chain uses TRBV5-1 and TRBJ2-7; a possible D gene is TRBD2 (5 bases). The CDR3 totals 16 residues. The V gene's germline CDR1 is SGHRS and CDR2 YFSETQ. The V gene lost 3 bases and the J gene lost 2 bases, with 18 bases spanning the gap.

Here the CDR3 DNA reads TGTGCCAGCAGCCCACTACCGGGACAGGGAGCATCGGGCTATGGCTACACCTTC. Translation: CASSPLPGQGASGYGYTF. This chain joins TRBV5-6 and TRBJ1-2; 9 bases match TRBD1. The germline V gene encodes CDR1 SGHDT and CDR2 YYEEEE. V trimming: 4 bases; J trimming: 4 bases; junction bases outside the gene matches: 17. The CDR3 is 18 residues long.

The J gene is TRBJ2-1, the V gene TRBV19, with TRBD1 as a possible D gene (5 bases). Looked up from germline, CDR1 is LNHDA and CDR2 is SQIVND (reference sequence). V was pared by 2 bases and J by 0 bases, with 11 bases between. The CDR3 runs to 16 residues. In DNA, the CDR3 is TGTGCCAGTAGTATACCCTACAGGAGCTCCTACAATGAGCAGTTCTTC. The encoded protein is CASSIPYRSSYNEQFF.

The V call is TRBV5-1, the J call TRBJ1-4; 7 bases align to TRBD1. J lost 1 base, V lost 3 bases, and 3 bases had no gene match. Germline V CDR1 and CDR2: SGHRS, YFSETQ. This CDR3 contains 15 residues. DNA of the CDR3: TGCGCCAGCAGCTCGACAGGGAAAACTAATGAAAAACTGTTTTTT. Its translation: CASSSTGKTNEKLFF.

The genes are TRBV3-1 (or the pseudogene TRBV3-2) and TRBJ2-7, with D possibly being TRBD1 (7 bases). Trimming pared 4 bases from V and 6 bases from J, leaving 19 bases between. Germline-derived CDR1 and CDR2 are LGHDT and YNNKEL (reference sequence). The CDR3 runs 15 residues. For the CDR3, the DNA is TGTGCCAGCAGCCGAGGGACAGCCATCGGGAGCGAGCAGTACTTC. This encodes CASSRGTAIGSEQYF.

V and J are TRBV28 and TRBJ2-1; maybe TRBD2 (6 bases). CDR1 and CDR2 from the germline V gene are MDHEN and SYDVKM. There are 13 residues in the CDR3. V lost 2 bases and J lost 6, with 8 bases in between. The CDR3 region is CASSLMGLNEQFF. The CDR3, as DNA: TGTGCCAGCAGTTTAATGGGACTCAATGAGCAGTTCTTC.

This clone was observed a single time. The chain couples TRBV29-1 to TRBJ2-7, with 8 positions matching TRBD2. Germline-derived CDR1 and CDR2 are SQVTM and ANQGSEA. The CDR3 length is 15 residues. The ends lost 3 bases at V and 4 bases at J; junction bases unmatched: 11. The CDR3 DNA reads TGCAGCGTTGATCGGCTGGTAGCGGGATCATACGAGCAGTACTTC. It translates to CSVDRLVAGSYEQYF.

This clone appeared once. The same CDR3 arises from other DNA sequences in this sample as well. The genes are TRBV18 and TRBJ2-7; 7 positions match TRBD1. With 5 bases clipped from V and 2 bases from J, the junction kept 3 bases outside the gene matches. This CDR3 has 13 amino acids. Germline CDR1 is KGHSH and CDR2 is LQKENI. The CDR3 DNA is TGTGCCAGCTCATCAACAGGGGCCTACGAGCAGTACTTC. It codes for CASSSTGAYEQYF.

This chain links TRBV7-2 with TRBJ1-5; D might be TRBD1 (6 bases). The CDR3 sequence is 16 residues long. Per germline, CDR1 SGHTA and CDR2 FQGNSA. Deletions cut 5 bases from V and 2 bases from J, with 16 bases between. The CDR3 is CASSEAGGAGNQPQHF. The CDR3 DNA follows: TGTGCCAGCAGCGAAGCGGGGGGGGCGGGCAATCAGCCCCAGCATTTT.

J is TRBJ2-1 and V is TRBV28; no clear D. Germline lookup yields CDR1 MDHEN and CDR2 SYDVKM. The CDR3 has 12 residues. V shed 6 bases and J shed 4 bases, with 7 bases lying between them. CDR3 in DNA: TGTGCCAGCAGCGAGAGGTACAATGAGCAGTTCTTC. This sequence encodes CASSERYNEQFF.

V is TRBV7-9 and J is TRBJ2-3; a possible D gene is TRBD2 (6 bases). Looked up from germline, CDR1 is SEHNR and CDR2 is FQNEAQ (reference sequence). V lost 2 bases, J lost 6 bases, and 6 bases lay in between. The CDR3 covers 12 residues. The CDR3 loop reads CASSLLADTQYF. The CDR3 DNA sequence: TGTGCCAGCAGCTTACTAGCGGATACGCAGTATTTT. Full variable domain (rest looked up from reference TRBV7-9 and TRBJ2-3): DTGVSQNPRHKITKRGQNVTFRCDPISEHNRLYWYRQTLGQGPEFLTYFQNEAQLEKSRLLSDRFSAERPKGSFSTLEIQRTEQGDSAMYLCASSLLADTQYFGPGTRLTVL.

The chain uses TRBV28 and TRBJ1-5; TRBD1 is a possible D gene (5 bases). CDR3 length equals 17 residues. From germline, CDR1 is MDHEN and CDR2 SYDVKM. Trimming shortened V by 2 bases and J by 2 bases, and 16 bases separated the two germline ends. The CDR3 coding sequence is TGTGCCAGCAGTTTAATTCTAGGGGAGGTAGGCAATCAGCCCCAGCATTTT. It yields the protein CASSLILGEVGNQPQHF.

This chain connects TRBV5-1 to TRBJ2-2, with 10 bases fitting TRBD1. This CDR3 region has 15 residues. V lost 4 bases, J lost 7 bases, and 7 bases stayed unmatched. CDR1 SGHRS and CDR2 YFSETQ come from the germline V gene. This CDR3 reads CASSTGTGERGELFF. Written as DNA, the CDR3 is TGCGCCAGCAGCACAGGGACAGGGGAACGCGGGGAGCTGTTTTTT.

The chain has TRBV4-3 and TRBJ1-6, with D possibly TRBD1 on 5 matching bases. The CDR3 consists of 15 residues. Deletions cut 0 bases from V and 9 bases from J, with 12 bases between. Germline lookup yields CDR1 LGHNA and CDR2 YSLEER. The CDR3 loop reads CASSQDWGGTSPLHF. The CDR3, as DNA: TGCGCCAGCAGCCAAGATTGGGGGGGAACTTCACCCCTCCACTTT.

Written as DNA, the CDR3 is TGCGCCAGCAGCTTGGCCGGGACAGGACCAGGAAGCTCCTACGAGCAGTACTTC. This codes for CASSLAGTGPGSSYEQYF. V and J are TRBV5-1 and TRBJ2-7; 8 bases map to TRBD1. CDR3 length: 18 residues. The V and J ends lost 0 bases and 0 bases, in that order; junction bases with no gene match: 11. Germline CDR1 is SGHRS and CDR2 is YFSETQ. Full variable domain (missing parts from reference TRBV5-1 and TRBJ2-7): KAGVTQTPRYLIKTRGQQVTLSCSPISGHRSVSWYQQTPGQGLQFLFEYFSETQRNKGNFPGRFSGRQFSNSRSEMNVSTLELGDSALYLCASSLAGTGPGSSYEQYFGPGTRLTVT.

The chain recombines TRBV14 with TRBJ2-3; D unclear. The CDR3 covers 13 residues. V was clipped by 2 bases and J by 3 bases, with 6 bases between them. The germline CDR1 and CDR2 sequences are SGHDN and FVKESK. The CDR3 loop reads CASSQLITDTQYF. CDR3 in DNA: TGTGCCAGCAGCCAACTAATAACAGATACGCAGTATTTT.

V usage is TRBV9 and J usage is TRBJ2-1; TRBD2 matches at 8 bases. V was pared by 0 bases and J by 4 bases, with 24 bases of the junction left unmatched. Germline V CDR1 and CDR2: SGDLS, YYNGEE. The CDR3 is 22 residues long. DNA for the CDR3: TGTGCCAGCAGCGTAGAACCAGCCCCGGGTGTAGCGGGGAATACGCTTTACAATGAGCAGTTCTTC. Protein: CASSVEPAPGVAGNTLYNEQFF.

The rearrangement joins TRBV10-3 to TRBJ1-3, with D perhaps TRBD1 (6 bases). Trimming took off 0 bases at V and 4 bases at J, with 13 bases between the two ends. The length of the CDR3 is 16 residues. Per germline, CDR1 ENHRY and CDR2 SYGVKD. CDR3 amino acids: CAISESFQGWGNTIYF. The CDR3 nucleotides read TGTGCCATCAGTGAGTCGTTCCAGGGGTGGGGAAACACCATATATTTT.

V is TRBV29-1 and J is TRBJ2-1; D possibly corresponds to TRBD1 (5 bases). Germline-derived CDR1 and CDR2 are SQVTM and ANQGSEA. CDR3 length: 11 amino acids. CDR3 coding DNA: TGCCAGGGAACCCAGAACAATGAGCAGTTCTTC. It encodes CQGTQNNEQFF.

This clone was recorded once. The CDR3 DNA follows: TGCGCCAGCAGCCAAGATTCTAGCACAGATACGCAGTATTTT. Protein product: CASSQDSSTDTQYF. The J gene is TRBJ2-3, the V gene TRBV4-3; no definite D call. Germline CDR1 reads LGHNA; CDR2 reads YSLEER. The V and J ends lost 0 bases and 0 bases respectively, with 4 bases between them. The CDR3 covers 14 residues.

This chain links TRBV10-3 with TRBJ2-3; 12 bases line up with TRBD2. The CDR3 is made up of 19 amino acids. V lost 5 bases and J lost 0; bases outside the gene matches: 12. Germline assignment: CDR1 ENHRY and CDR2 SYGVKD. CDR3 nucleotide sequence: TGTGCCATCAGTTCCATACCCCTAGCGGGGGGGCCGAGCACAGATACGCAGTATTTT. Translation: CAISSIPLAGGPSTDTQYF.

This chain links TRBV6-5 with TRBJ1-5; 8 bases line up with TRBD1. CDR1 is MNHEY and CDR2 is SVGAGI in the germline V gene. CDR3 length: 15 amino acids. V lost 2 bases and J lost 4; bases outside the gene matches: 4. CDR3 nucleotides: TGTGCCAGCAGTTACGGGACAGGCGCAAATCAGCCCCAGCATTTT. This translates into CASSYGTGANQPQHF.